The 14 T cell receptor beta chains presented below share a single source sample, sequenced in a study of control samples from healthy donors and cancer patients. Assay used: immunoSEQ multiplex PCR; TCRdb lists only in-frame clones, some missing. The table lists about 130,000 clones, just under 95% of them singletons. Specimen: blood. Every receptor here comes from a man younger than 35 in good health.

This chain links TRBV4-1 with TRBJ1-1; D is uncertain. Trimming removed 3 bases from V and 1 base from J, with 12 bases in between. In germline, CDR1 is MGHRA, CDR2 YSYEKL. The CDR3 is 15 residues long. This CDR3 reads CASSQSWQENTEAFF. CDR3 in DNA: TGCGCCAGCAGCCAGAGTTGGCAGGAGAACACTGAAGCTTTCTTT.

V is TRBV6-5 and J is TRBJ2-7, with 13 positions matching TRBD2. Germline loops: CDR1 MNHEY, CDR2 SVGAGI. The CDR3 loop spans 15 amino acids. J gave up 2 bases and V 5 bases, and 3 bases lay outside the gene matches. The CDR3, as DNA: TGTGCCAGCAGTACCACTAGCGGGGGGGCCTACGAGCAGTACTTC. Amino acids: CASSTTSGGAYEQYF.

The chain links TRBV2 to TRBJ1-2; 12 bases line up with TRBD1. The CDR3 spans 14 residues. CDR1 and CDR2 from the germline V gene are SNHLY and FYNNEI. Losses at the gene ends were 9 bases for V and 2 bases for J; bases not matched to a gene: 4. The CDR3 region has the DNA TGTGCCAGTACCGGGACAGGGGGCAACTATGGCTACACCTTC. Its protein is CASTGTGGNYGYTF.

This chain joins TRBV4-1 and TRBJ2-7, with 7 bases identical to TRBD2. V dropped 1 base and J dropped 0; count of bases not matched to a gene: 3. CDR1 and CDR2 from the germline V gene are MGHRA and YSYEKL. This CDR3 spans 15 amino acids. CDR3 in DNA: TGCGCCAGCAGCCAAGCGGGGGGACTCTCCTACGAGCAGTACTTC. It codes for CASSQAGGLSYEQYF.

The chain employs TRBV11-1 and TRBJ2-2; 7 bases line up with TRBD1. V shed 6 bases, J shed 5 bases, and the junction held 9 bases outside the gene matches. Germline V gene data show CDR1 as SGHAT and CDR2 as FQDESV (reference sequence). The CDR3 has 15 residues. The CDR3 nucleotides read TGTGCCAGCAGTTCTGACAGGGCTAGAACCGGGGAGCTGTTTTTT. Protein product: CASSSDRARTGELFF.

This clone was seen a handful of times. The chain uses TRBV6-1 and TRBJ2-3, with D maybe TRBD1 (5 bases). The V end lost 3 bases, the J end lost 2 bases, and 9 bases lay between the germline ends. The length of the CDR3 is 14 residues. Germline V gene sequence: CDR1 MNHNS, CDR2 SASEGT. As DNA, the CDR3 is TGTGCCAGCAGTGAGGCAGGGTACACAGATACGCAGTATTTT. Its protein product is CASSEAGYTDTQYF.

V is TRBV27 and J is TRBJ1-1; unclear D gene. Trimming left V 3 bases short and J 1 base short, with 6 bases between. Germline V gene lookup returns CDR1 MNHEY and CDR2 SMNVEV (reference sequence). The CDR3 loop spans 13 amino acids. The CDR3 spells CASSFYRNTEAFF. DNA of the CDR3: TGTGCCAGCAGTTTTTACAGGAACACTGAAGCTTTCTTT.

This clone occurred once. This CDR3 is CSVAGSSEAFF. The CDR3 coding sequence is TGCAGCGTTGCGGGGTCATCTGAAGCTTTCTTT. V and J are TRBV29-1 and TRBJ1-1; D uncertain. Trimming took 4 bases from V and 6 from J, leaving 9 bases between them. Germline lookup yields CDR1 SQVTM and CDR2 ANQGSEA. The CDR3 is 11 amino acids.

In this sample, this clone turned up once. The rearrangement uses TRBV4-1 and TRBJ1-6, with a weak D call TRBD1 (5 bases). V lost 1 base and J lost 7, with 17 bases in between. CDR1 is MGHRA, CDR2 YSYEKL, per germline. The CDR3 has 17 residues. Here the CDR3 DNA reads TGCGCCAGCAGCCAAGTATTCAAGGGGACCAAGAATTCACCCCTCCACTTT. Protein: CASSQVFKGTKNSPLHF.

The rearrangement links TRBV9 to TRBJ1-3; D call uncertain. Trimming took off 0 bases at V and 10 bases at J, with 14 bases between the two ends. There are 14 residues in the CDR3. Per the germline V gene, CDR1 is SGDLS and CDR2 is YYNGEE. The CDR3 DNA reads TGTGCCAGCAGCGTAGACCTCATGGACGTGACCATATATTTT. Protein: CASSVDLMDVTIYF. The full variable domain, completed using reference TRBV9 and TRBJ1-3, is DSGVTQTPKHLITATGQRVTLRCSPRSGDLSVYWYQQSLDQGLQFLIQYYNGEERAKGNILERFSAQQFPDLHSELNLSSLELGDSALYFCASSVDLMDVTIYFGEGSWLTVV.

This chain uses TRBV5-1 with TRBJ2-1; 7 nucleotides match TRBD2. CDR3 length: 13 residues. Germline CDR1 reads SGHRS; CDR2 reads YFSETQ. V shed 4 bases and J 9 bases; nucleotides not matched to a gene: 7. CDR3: CASSVGGGSEQFF. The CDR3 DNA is TGCGCCAGCAGCGTTGGTGGCGGGAGTGAGCAGTTCTTC.

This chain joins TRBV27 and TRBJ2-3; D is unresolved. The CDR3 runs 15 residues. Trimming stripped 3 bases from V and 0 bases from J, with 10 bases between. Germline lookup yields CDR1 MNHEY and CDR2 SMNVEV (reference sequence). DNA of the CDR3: TGTGCCAGCAGTTTGCAACTTCCTAGCACAGATACGCAGTATTTT. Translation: CASSLQLPSTDTQYF.

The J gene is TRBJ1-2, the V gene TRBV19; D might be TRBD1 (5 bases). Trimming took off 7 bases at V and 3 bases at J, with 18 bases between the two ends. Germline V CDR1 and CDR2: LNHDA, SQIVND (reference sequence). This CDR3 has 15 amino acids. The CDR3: CASKGRGGKDYGYTF. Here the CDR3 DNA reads TGTGCCAGTAAGGGAAGGGGCGGCAAGGACTATGGCTACACCTTC.

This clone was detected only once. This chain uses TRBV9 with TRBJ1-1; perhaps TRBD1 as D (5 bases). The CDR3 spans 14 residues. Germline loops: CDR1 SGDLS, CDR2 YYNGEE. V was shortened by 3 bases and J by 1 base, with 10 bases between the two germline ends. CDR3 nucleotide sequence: TGTGCCAGCAGCGGTGGGGCACCGAACACTGAAGCTTTCTTT. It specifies CASSGGAPNTEAFF.